These 19 T cell receptor beta chains were all obtained from the same sample, sequenced in a study of shared clonotypes between healthy human individuals. The repertoire was sequenced with immunoSEQ multiplex PCR; TCRdb's copy has only in-frame clones and lacks some. The sample contains under 550,000 clones, 90% to 97% of which appear only once. Material for sequencing was naive CD4+ T cells sorted from blood. This sample's subset: CD45RA+ positively selected. The receptors were sampled from a woman aged 25-40 years in good health.

The chain is built from TRBV6-5 and TRBJ2-7; possible D gene TRBD2, 5 bases. V was trimmed by 4 bases and J by 5 bases, leaving 18 bases between them. Germline CDR1 is MNHEY and CDR2 is SVGAGI. The length of the CDR3 is 15 residues. CDR3 region: CASSSRRTSGDEQYF. The CDR3 DNA follows: TGTGCCAGCAGTTCCCGGAGGACTTCCGGTGACGAGCAGTACTTC.

This rearrangement joins TRBV18 to TRBJ2-1; 10 bases map to TRBD2. Per germline, CDR1 KGHSH and CDR2 LQKENI. The ends lost 2 bases at V and 10 bases at J; junction bases unmatched: 11. This CDR3 has 16 residues. Here the CDR3 reads CASSPAASGSAGEQFF. In DNA, the CDR3 is TGTGCCAGCTCACCAGCGGCTAGCGGGAGTGCGGGGGAGCAGTTCTTC. The full variable domain, in which reference TRBV18 and TRBJ2-1 provide the parts outside the CDR3, is NAGVMQNPRHLVRRRGQEARLRCSPMKGHSHVYWYRQLPEEGLKFMVYLQKENIIDESGMPKERFSAEFPKEGPSILRIQQVVRGDSAAYFCASSPAASGSAGEQFFGPGTRLTVL.

DNA for the CDR3: TGTGCCATCAGTACTAGCGGGAGTTACGAGCAGTACTTC. The encoded protein is CAISTSGSYEQYF. This rearrangement joins TRBV10-3 to TRBJ2-7, with 11 bases identical to TRBD2. Germline CDR1 ENHRY, CDR2 SYGVKD. The CDR3 loop spans 13 amino acids. Trimming took 5 bases from V and 4 from J; bases not matched to a gene: 1.

J is TRBJ1-5 and V is TRBV30; 7 positions match TRBD1. The V and J ends lost 2 bases and 4 bases, in that order; junction bases with no gene match: 2. Germline V lookup: CDR1 GTSNPN, CDR2 SVGIG (reference sequence). The CDR3 extends over 13 amino acids. CDR3 DNA: TGTGCCTGGAGTCTACAGGGGAATCAGCCCCAGCATTTT. This codes for CAWSLQGNQPQHF.

The V gene is TRBV28, the J gene TRBJ2-7; no reliable D call. Germline V gives CDR1 MDHEN, CDR2 SYDVKM. Between the trimmed V and J ends, which lost 5 bases and 1 base, there was a span of 12 bases. CDR3 length: 14 amino acids. The DNA of the CDR3 is TGTGCCAGCAGTCCCCCGACGGCTTCCTACGAGCAGTACTTC. Translation gives CASSPPTASYEQYF.

This sequence joins TRBV28 and TRBJ2-1; 7 positions match TRBD2. In germline, CDR1 is MDHEN, CDR2 SYDVKM. The CDR3 is 13 residues long. The V and J ends lost 8 bases and 3 bases, in that order; junction bases with no gene match: 4. CDR3 sequence (DNA): TGTGCCAGCGGCGGGAGACTCTACAATGAGCAGTTCTTC. This gives the protein CASGGRLYNEQFF. Filled out from reference TRBV28 and TRBJ2-1, the complete variable domain reads DVKVTQSSRYLVKRTGEKVFLECVQDMDHENMFWYRQDPGLGLRLIYFSYDVKMKEKGDIPEGYSVSREKKERFSLILESASTNQTSMYLCASGGRLYNEQFFGPGTRLTVL.

The V call is TRBV30, the J call TRBJ1-2, with TRBD1 identical over 8 bases. J gave up 5 bases and V 4 bases, and 24 bases lay outside the gene matches. The CDR3 has 19 residues. In germline, CDR1 is GTSNPN, CDR2 SVGIG (reference sequence). The CDR3 spells CAWKAARTGSMVFLYGYTF. CDR3 in DNA: TGTGCCTGGAAGGCCGCAAGGACAGGGAGTATGGTATTTTTGTATGGCTACACCTTC.

The chain links TRBV5-1 to TRBJ2-5; D might be TRBD2 (5 bases). The last part of the DNA fits TRBJ2-7 better; the J call may be wrong. Looked up from germline, CDR1 is SGHRS and CDR2 is YFSETQ. The CDR3 sequence is 13 residues long. The CDR3 loop is CASSLAGFYEQYF. In nucleotides, the CDR3 is TGCGCCAGCAGCTTGGCGGGGTTCTACGAGCAGTACTTC.

The CDR3: CASSPRGSDTQYF. CDR3 coding DNA: TGTGCCAGCAGCCCCAGGGGTTCAGATACGCAGTATTTT. The rearrangement joins TRBV5-6 to TRBJ2-3, with a weak D call TRBD1 (6 bases). The CDR3 contains 13 residues. The V end lost 4 bases, the J end lost 4 bases, and 10 bases lay between the germline ends. Germline V lookup: CDR1 SGHDT, CDR2 YYEEEE.

Notes on this clone: At one end the junction does not follow the germline gene, possibly because of a read error. This chain joins TRBV27 and TRBJ2-5; 16 positions match TRBD2. Per the germline V gene, CDR1 is MNHEY and CDR2 is SMNVEV (reference sequence). This CDR3 has 18 residues. DNA for the CDR3: TGTGCCAGCAGTCTATCGGGACTAGCGGGAGGGCGTCGTAGGACCCAGTACTTC. This codes for CASSLSGLAGGRRRTQYF.

This sequence joins TRBV4-1 and TRBJ1-2, with D perhaps matching TRBD1 (5 bases). CDR1 is MGHRA and CDR2 is YSYEKL in the germline V gene. The CDR3 runs to 15 residues. With 4 bases removed from V and 2 bases from J, the gap between germline ends came to 14 bases. This CDR3 reads CASSPPGVGNYGYTF. CDR3 nucleotide sequence: TGCGCCAGCAGCCCCCCGGGGGTCGGAAACTATGGCTACACCTTC.

The V gene is TRBV21-1, the J gene TRBJ2-6; the DNA was not used to check the table's D call, TRBD2. TRBV21-1 is tagged as a pseudogene. This CDR3 region has 14 residues. The CDR3: CASSKGVGANVLTF. CDR3 DNA: TGTGCCAGCAGCAAAGGCGTTGGGGCCAACGTCCTGACTTTC.

V and J are TRBV5-1 and TRBJ2-5, with 7 positions matching TRBD1. The V and J ends lost 4 bases and 5 bases, in that order; junction bases with no gene match: 11. Germline-derived CDR1 and CDR2 are SGHRS and YFSETQ. The CDR3 contains 15 residues. The chain's CDR3 is CASSPGQALWETQYF. Here the CDR3 DNA reads TGCGCCAGCAGCCCTGGACAGGCTTTATGGGAGACCCAGTACTTC.

The chain employs TRBV11-1 and TRBJ2-1; weak D call: TRBD2 (5 bases). V was cut by 5 bases and J by 1 base, with 12 bases left in between. The CDR3 extends over 15 amino acids. CDR1 and CDR2 from the germline V gene are SGHAT and FQDESV (reference sequence). The CDR3 sequence is CASSSTRESYNEQFF. Here the CDR3 DNA reads TGTGCCAGCAGCAGCACTAGGGAATCCTACAATGAGCAGTTCTTC.

The chain uses TRBV5-1 and TRBJ2-3; possibly TRBD1 or TRBD2 for D (5 bases each). CDR1 is SGHRS, CDR2 YFSETQ, per germline. The CDR3 loop spans 15 amino acids. V lost 4 bases and J 0 bases, leaving 12 bases between the germline ends. The CDR3 loop reads CASSPQRGSTDTQYF. CDR3 DNA: TGCGCCAGCAGCCCTCAGAGGGGAAGCACAGATACGCAGTATTTT.

This rearrangement joins TRBV6-5 to TRBJ2-3, with 7 positions matching TRBD1. This CDR3 region has 14 residues. Germline V gene lookup returns CDR1 MNHEY and CDR2 SVGAGI. The ends lost 6 bases at V and 3 bases at J; junction bases unmatched: 6. CDR3 in amino acids: CASRVTGMTDTQYF. CDR3 DNA sequence: TGTGCCAGCAGGGTGACAGGGATGACAGATACGCAGTATTTT.

The V call is TRBV28, the J call TRBJ2-1; D is undetermined. CDR1 MDHEN and CDR2 SYDVKM come from the germline V gene. V gave up 0 bases and J gave up 9 bases, with 18 bases separating them. This CDR3 comprises 16 residues. The DNA for the CDR3 is TGTGCCAGCAGTTTATGCACAGCGCAGTCGTGCAGTGAGCAGTTCTTC. As protein: CASSLCTAQSCSEQFF.

The gene calls are TRBV25-1 and TRBJ2-1; 14 bases line up with TRBD2. The V segment lost 4 bases and the J segment 4 bases; nucleotides outside the gene matches: 6. This CDR3 is built from 17 residues. Germline V gives CDR1 MGHDK, CDR2 SYGVNS. The CDR3 nucleotides are TGTGCCAGCAGTGTGTGGGGACTAGCGGGAGAGTACAATGAGCAGTTCTTC. Amino acid sequence: CASSVWGLAGEYNEQFF.

The genes are TRBV18 and TRBJ2-2, with D perhaps TRBD2 (6 bases). The CDR3 is 17 residues long. V was shortened by 6 bases and J by 0 bases, with 17 bases between the two germline ends. Germline V gene data show CDR1 as KGHSH and CDR2 as LQKENI. In DNA form, the CDR3 reads TGTGCCAGCTCGCCGGGACTGGGGAATTCGAACACCGGGGAGCTGTTTTTT. Translated, it gives CASSPGLGNSNTGELFF.